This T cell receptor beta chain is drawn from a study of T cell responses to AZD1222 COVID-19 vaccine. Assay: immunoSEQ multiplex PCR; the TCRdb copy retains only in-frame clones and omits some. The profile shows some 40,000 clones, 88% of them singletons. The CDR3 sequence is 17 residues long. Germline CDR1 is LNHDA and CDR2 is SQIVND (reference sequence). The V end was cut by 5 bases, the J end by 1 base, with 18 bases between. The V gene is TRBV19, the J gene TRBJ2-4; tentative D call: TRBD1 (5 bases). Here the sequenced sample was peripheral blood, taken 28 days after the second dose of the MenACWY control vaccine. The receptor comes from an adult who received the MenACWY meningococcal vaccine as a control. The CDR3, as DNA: TGTGCCAGTAGTCCGGACACCTTCCTAGAGGCCAAAAACATTCAGTACTTC. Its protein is CASSPDTFLEAKNIQYF.